This T cell receptor beta chain comes out of a study of shared clonotypes between healthy human individuals (dated by TCRdb to the early 2020s). Regarding the complete study: The cohort comprised two women and a few men aged 18 to 49 years. Per donor, leukapheresis produced somewhere between about 0.94 and 9 billion PBMCs. The study deeply sequenced blood TCR repertoires of five healthy adults to estimate repertoire size and the extent of clonotype sharing between individuals. Different laboratories and diverse techniques were used to prepare libraries and sequence TCR repertoires, to increase sequencing depth and limit assay-specific biases. For each donor, three plates each were used for CD4 naive and CD4 memory, two plates were used for CD8 naive, and one plate was used for CD8 memory.

Reading from cysteine to phenylalanine, the CDR3 counts 16 amino acids. Kept here is only the CDR3 DNA, which spans 48 bases and is read in frame from base 1. According to the germline V gene, CDR1 reads KGHSH and CDR2 reads LQKENI. V drops 4 bases and J drops 2 bases, leaving 16 bases in between. What the research found in general, with its limitations: Higher generation probabilities were observed for clonotypes shared by all four sorted-subset donors than for non-shared clonotypes. Estimated clonotype richness was generally larger for naive than for memory subsets. Across a few donors, approximately 5% of naive CD4, roughly 3.3% of naive CD8, around 2.5% of memory CD4, and about 0.44% of memory CD8 clonotypes were shared. Incomplete sequencing was indicated by rarefaction of sorted-subset datasets, despite the large sequencing depth. Based on pairwise subsampling, the degree of clonotype sharing among donors was expected to be affected by sequencing depth. Sampling was restricted to blood, and TCR repertoires in tissues likely differ from the TCR repertoires found in blood. The small number of donors limited the genetic and exposure-history diversity represented.

The donors were healthy, HIV-negative adults with no recently reported acute infections or vaccinations. Every donor was a Caucasian adult living in Nashville, Tennessee, USA. Magnetic negative selection was used to enrich CD4+ T cells, after which naive cells were positively selected on CD45RA and the negative fraction became the memory subset. Blood was collected by leukapheresis, and PBMCs were isolated by Ficoll-Histopaque density gradient centrifugation and then cryopreserved in liquid nitrogen vapor phase. Analytical flow cytometry was used to check the purity and quantity of each magnetically sorted T cell population. From each sorted fraction, genomic DNA was isolated and quantified by UV absorbance on a Nanodrop 2000c. Using the deep immunoSEQ assay, TCR CDR3 regions were amplified from genomic DNA by multiplex PCR. For each cell subset, the extracted genomic DNA was distributed evenly across all wells of several immunoSEQ 96-well plates, and each plate served as one replicate. For sorted subsets, each replicate PCR was loaded with 200 ng genomic DNA, equivalent to about 33,000 T cell genomes. Purified libraries were measured with a Qubit 3.0 fluorometer, size-checked on a Bioanalyzer 2100, and measured again with the KAPA Library Quantification kit. Every immunoSEQ 96-well plate was sequenced on a dedicated single-read 150-cycle Illumina NextSeq 550 flow cell. In the paper's pipeline: Because the immunoSEQ output held only junctional sequences and lacked quality scores, the filtering could not match the filtering applied to full-length reads. Sequences were annotated with PyIR, a Python wrapper for IgBLAST v1.9, and V/J genes and CDR3 were assigned using IMGT germline references. Any read was removed if the V/J assignment was weak (E-value above 1e-6), the CDR3 was missing, or the read contained stop codons, out-of-frame junctions, or ambiguous translated residues. V3J clonotypes were defined by identical inferred V gene, J gene, and CDR3 amino acid sequence. Percentage overlap between repertoires was computed as shared unique clonotypes divided by the size of the smaller repertoire. Richness of each repertoire was evaluated using RTK rarefaction, the Chao1 estimator, and Recon v2.1 estimates of unobserved clonotypes. Generation probabilities were computed with OLGA for all TCRbeta clonotypes obtained by the gDNA method from a few donors. TCRdb took this table from immuneACCESS and kept in-frame rearrangements with V and J called. Such tables lack part of the clones; where checked against another copy, unresolved V genes explain under half of the gap, and the rest is unexplained. From that table come the V and J calls and clone size; the DNA was used to work out D and trimming. This sample has more than 2 million clones in its table, and 95% of those were observed once. The ten largest clonotypes hold 0.1% to 0.15% of the sample.

Of note for this clone: What this receptor recognizes is not known. One base away there is no much larger clone; base qualities are not given.

The V gene is TRBV18 and the J gene is TRBJ2-3, with the D gene uncertain. This sequence was found in a man between 18 and 29 years old in good health. Sample: naive CD4+ T cells sorted from blood. The cell subset or site label for this specimen denotes: CD45RA+ positively selected. This receptor carries the CDR3 CASSRPSTPYTDTQYF. The nucleotide sequence is TGTGCCAGCTCACGGCCCTCTACACCCTACACAGATACGCAGTATTTT.